These T cell receptor beta chains were read from a single sample in a study of radiation and T cells in renal cell carcinoma. Using immunoSEQ multiplex PCR, the repertoire was profiled, and TCRdb retains in-frame clones only, with some absent. The sample records more than 95,000 clones, roughly four fifths being singletons. The sample here was blood, taken from a patient whose treatment included radiotherapy and nephrectomy. Receptors originate from a man aged 50 or older with renal cell carcinoma. Each CDR3 is given with its conserved first and last residue. A D gene is named only where the DNA matches it firmly. For some rows the clone size is stated as once, few or many, or as a class when expanded; others skip it.

clone_size | j_call | v_call | d_call | cdr3_aa | cdr3_nt
NA | TRBJ2-7 | TRBV9 | NA | CASSVATDSYEQYF | TGTGCCAGCAGCGTAGCCACAGACTCCTACGAGCAGTACTTC
NA | TRBJ1-1 | TRBV30 | NA | CAWTRQPSEAFF | TGTGCCTGGACCCGACAGCCGAGTGAAGCTTTCTTT
NA | TRBJ2-6 | TRBV14 | TRBD1 | CASSLLRDRVTGANVLTF | TGTGCCAGCAGCCTGCTCCGGGACAGGGTTACTGGGGCCAACGTCCTGACTTTC
NA | TRBJ2-2 | TRBV6-5 | NA | CASRRVAGELFF | TGTGCCAGCAGAAGGGTCGCCGGGGAGCTGTTTTTT
NA | TRBJ2-1 | TRBV5-4 | TRBD2 | CASSRGGTSGSNEQFF | TGTGCCAGCAGTCGAGGAGGGACTAGCGGGTCCAATGAGCAGTTCTTC
once | TRBJ2-5 | TRBV19 | NA | CARWTRQETQYF | TGTGCCCGTTGGACAAGACAAGAGACCCAGTACTTC
NA | TRBJ1-2 | TRBV7-7 | NA | CASSTEYGYTF | TGTGCTAGCAGCACTGAGTATGGCTACACCTTC
NA | TRBJ1-2 | TRBV7-2 | NA | CASSFRASNYGYTF | TGTGCCAGCAGCTTCCGAGCCTCTAACTATGGCTACACCTTC
NA | TRBJ1-6 | TRBV5-1 | NA | CASRDGAERSLHF | TGCGCCAGCAGGGACGGCGCGGAACGGTCCCTCCACTTT
NA | TRBJ2-7 | TRBV5-5 | NA | CASSLGPLATYEQYF | TGTGCCAGCAGCTTGGGCCCACTAGCCACCTACGAGCAGTACTTC
NA | TRBJ1-5 | TRBV7-2 | NA | CASSLAPQPQHF | TGTGCCAGCAGCTTAGCTCCTCAGCCCCAGCATTTT
NA | TRBJ2-1 | TRBV5-5 | TRBD2 | CASSPRLAGVINEQFF | TGTGCCAGCAGCCCTAGACTAGCGGGGGTCATCAATGAGCAGTTCTTC
NA | TRBJ2-3 | TRBV9 | TRBD2 | CASSVGGTSGGPDTQYF | TGTGCCAGCAGCGTAGGAGGGACTAGCGGGGGGCCAGATACGCAGTATTTT
NA | TRBJ1-1 | TRBV10-1 | NA | CASSARQVPGTEAFF | TGCGCCAGCAGTGCCAGACAGGTCCCGGGCACTGAAGCTTTCTTT
NA | TRBJ1-5 | TRBV25-1 | NA | CASSKRTDTTGGNQPQHF | TGTGCCAGCAGTAAGAGGACGGATACAACGGGTGGCAATCAGCCCCAGCATTTT
NA | TRBJ1-2 | TRBV10-3 | TRBD1 | CAITEGALYGYTF | TGTGCCATCACGGAGGGGGCGCTGTATGGCTACACCTTC
once | TRBJ1-2 | TRBV7-2 | NA | CASSLASEWYTF | TGTGCCAGCAGCTTAGCCTCGGAGTGGTACACCTTC
NA | TRBJ2-7 | TRBV7-2 | NA | CASSLEWGRYEQYF | TGTGCCAGCAGCTTAGAGTGGGGGAGATACGAGCAGTACTTC
NA | TRBJ2-5 | TRBV5-5 | NA | CASSLALGGETQYF | TGTGCCAGCAGCTTGGCTTTAGGGGGGGAGACCCAGTACTTC
once | TRBJ2-7 | TRBV7-9 | NA | CASSSVGRSALYEQYF | TGTGCCAGCAGCTCAGTGGGACGATCTGCGCTCTACGAGCAGTACTTC
NA | TRBJ2-4 | TRBV6-5 | TRBD1 | CASRARTGKNIQYF | TGTGCCAGCAGAGCCAGGACAGGGAAAAACATTCAGTACTTC
NA | TRBJ2-1 | TRBV2 | TRBD2 | CASNRVAGVDEQFF | TGTGCCAGCAATCGGGTAGCGGGAGTTGATGAGCAGTTCTTC
NA | TRBJ1-3 | TRBV27 | NA | CASSPWGGSRSGNTIYF | TGTGCCAGCAGCCCATGGGGGGGCAGTAGGTCTGGAAACACCATATATTTT
NA | TRBJ2-7 | TRBV6-1 | TRBD2 | CASSEKERTSGSYEQYF | TGTGCCAGCAGTGAGAAGGAGCGGACTAGCGGGTCCTACGAGCAGTACTTC
NA | TRBJ2-7 | TRBV4-1 | NA | CASSQSFLASSYEQYF | TGCGCCAGCAGCCAAAGTTTCCTAGCAAGCTCCTACGAGCAGTACTTC
NA | TRBJ2-5 | TRBV9 | NA | CASSVVPQETQYF | TGTGCCAGCAGCGTAGTTCCCCAAGAGACCCAGTACTTC
NA | TRBJ2-2 | TRBV28 | TRBD1 | CASSLWQGETGELFF | TGTGCCAGCAGTTTGTGGCAGGGGGAAACCGGGGAGCTGTTTTTT
NA | TRBJ2-6 | TRBV6-4 | TRBD2 | CASSDLAGGPGANVLTF | TGTGCCAGCAGTGACCTAGCGGGGGGGCCTGGGGCCAACGTCCTGACTTTC
NA | TRBJ1-2 | TRBV5-4 | TRBD1 | CASRSPTGFKGGYTF | TGTGCCAGCAGATCCCCGACAGGGTTTAAGGGTGGCTACACCTTC
NA | TRBJ1-1 | TRBV27 | NA | CASRPDGKTEAFF | TGTGCCAGCAGGCCCGACGGAAAAACTGAAGCTTTCTTT
NA | TRBJ2-3 | TRBV30 | TRBD1 | CAWSWGQGAGDTQYF | TGTGCCTGGAGTTGGGGACAGGGGGCCGGAGATACGCAGTATTTT
NA | TRBJ1-2 | TRBV5-4 | NA | CASSLGGADYGYTF | TGTGCCAGCAGCTTAGGAGGTGCTGATTATGGCTACACCTTC
NA | TRBJ2-7 | TRBV7-2 | NA | CASSLYRGGYEQYF | TGTGCCAGCAGCTTATACCGGGGAGGCTACGAGCAGTACTTC
NA | TRBJ1-2 | TRBV10-3 | TRBD1 | CAISDDRGPYGYTF | TGTGCCATCAGTGACGACAGGGGGCCCTATGGCTACACCTTC
NA | TRBJ2-3 | TRBV27 | NA | CASKFRNRDTQYF | TGTGCCAGCAAGTTCCGGAACAGAGATACGCAGTATTTT
few | TRBJ1-1 | TRBV6-8 | NA | CASSYLGGRNTEAFF | TGTGCCAGCAGTTACCTCGGGGGAAGGAACACTGAAGCTTTCTTT
once | TRBJ2-1 | TRBV6-6 | NA | CASITGREQFF | TGTGCCAGCATCACGGGGCGGGAGCAGTTCTTC
NA | TRBJ1-3 | TRBV9 | NA | CASSVAAGAPGNTIYF | TGTGCCAGCAGCGTAGCTGCGGGGGCGCCAGGAAACACCATATATTTT
NA | TRBJ1-2 | TRBV7-3 | NA | CASSPGGGLDYGYTF | TGTGCCAGCAGCCCCGGGGGGGGGCTAGACTATGGCTACACCTTC
few | TRBJ1-1 | TRBV30 | TRBD1 | CAWSVRGQGSTEAFF | TGTGCCTGGAGTGTAAGGGGACAGGGTAGCACTGAAGCTTTCTTT
NA | TRBJ2-1 | TRBV6-6 | NA | CASLTGSYNEQFF | TGTGCCAGCCTAACCGGGTCCTACAATGAGCAGTTCTTC
NA | TRBJ2-5 | TRBV5-4 | TRBD2 | CASSGTSGGRETQYF | TGTGCCAGCAGCGGTACTAGCGGGGGACGGGAGACCCAGTACTTC
NA | TRBJ2-1 | TRBV5-4 | NA | CASSPEPTSRGEQFF | TGTGCCAGCAGCCCCGAGCCGACTAGTCGGGGTGAGCAGTTCTTC
NA | TRBJ2-2 | TRBV5-1 | NA | CASRESPGELFF | TGCGCCAGCAGAGAGAGTCCCGGGGAGCTGTTTTTT
NA | TRBJ2-7 | TRBV5-1 | TRBD1 | CASSLYSDRGPYEQYF | TGCGCCAGCAGCTTATACTCGGACAGGGGGCCCTACGAGCAGTACTTC
NA | TRBJ1-2 | TRBV5-1 | NA | CASSLEAGDYGYTF | TGCGCCAGCAGCTTGGAGGCGGGTGACTATGGCTACACCTTC
NA | TRBJ2-2 | TRBV2 | TRBD1 | CASSEGTGYPGELFF | TGTGCCAGCAGTGAAGGGACAGGGTACCCCGGGGAGCTGTTTTTT
NA | TRBJ1-3 | TRBV5-5 | NA | CASPVRGSGNTIYF | TGTGCCAGCCCTGTACGAGGTTCTGGAAACACCATATATTTT
NA | TRBJ2-7 | TRBV6-6 | NA | CASMGGRGSYEQYF | TGTGCCAGCATGGGCGGGCGCGGCTCCTACGAGCAGTACTTC
once | TRBJ2-7 | TRBV25-1 | NA | CASRGGPLEEQYF | TGTGCCAGCAGGGGGGGTCCACTCGAGGAGCAGTACTTC